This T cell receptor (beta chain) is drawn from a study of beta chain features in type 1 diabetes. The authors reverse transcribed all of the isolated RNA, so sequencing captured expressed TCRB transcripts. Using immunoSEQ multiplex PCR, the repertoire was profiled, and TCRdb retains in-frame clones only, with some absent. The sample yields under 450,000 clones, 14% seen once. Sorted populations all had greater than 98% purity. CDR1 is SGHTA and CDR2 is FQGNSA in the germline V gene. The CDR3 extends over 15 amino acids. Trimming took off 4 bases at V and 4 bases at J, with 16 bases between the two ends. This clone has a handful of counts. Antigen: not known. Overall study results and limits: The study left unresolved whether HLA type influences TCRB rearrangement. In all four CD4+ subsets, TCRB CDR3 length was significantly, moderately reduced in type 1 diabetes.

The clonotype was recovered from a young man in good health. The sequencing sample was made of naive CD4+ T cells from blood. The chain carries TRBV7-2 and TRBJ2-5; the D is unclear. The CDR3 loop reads CASSYKRVFGETQYF. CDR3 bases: TGTGCCAGCAGCTACAAACGGGTTTTTGGAGAGACCCAGTACTTC.